This TCR beta chain was obtained from a study of PD-1 blockade in classical Hodgkin lymphoma. Study-level results: It was reported that newly diagnosed patients had less baseline TCR diversity than healthy donors. The study found that TCR diversity rose significantly by C4D1 in CD4+ but not CD8+ cells. Patients excluded were those beginning nivolumab under 1 year after ASCT.

Concerning this clone itself: Antigen specificity is unknown.

The CDR3 sequence is 11 residues long. V was pared by 0 bases and J by 6 bases, with 5 bases between. CDR1 is DFQATT and CDR2 is SNEGSKA in the germline V gene (reference sequence). The data were produced by immunoSEQ multiplex PCR, yet TCRdb's version contains in-frame clones alone and is incomplete. The profile shows some 90,000 clones, around nine tenths of them singletons. Exposure to brentuximab vedotin varied, and each patient had relapsed following autologous stem cell transplantation. Responses achieved at best were complete response, partial response or progressive disease. The V and J genes are TRBV20-1 and TRBJ1-2; D ambiguous. The source material was peripheral blood mononuclear cells (PBMCs), sampled before the second cycle of nivolumab. The source is a human donor with classical Hodgkin lymphoma. The CDR3 sequence: CSARDPHGYTF. CDR3 DNA: TGCAGTGCTAGAGATCCCCATGGCTACACCTTC.